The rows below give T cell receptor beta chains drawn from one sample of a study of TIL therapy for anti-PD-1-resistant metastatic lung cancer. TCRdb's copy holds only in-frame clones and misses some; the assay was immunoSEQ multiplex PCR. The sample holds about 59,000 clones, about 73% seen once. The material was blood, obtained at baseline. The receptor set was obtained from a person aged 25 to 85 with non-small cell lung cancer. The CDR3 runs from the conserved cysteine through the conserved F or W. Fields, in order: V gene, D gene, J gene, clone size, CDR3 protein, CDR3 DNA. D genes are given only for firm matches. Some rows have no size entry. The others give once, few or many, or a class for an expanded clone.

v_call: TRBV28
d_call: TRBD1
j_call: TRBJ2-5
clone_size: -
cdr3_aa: CASSPKRTGLRAQYF
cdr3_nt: TGTGCCAGCAGTCCCAAAAGGACAGGCCTTAGGGCCCAGTACTTC

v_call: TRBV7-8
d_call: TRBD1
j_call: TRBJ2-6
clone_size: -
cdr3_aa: CATEGGQASGANVLTF
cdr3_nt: TGTGCCACCGAGGGGGGACAGGCCTCTGGGGCCAACGTCCTGACTTTC

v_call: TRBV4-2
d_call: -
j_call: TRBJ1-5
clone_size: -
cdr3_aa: CASSQPDRLDQPQHF
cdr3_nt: TGTGCCAGCAGCCAACCTGATCGGCTTGATCAGCCCCAGCATTTT

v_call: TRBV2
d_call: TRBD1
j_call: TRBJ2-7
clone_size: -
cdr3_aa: CASSEMGQGMSEQYF
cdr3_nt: TGTGCCAGCAGTGAAATGGGACAGGGAATGAGCGAGCAGTACTTC

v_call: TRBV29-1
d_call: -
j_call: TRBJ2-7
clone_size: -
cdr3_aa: CSVEVGVSYEQYF
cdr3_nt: TGCAGCGTTGAAGTCGGGGTCTCCTACGAGCAGTACTTC

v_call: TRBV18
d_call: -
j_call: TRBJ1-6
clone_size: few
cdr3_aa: CASSPPLANNSPLHF
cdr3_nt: TGTGCCAGCTCACCTCCCCTGGCAAATAATTCACCCCTCCACTTT

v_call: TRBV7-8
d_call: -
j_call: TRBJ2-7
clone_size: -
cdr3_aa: CASSPTLYEQYF
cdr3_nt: TGTGCCAGCAGCCCGACTCTCTACGAGCAGTACTTC

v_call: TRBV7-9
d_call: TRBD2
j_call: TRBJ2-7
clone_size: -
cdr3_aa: CASSTGLADYEQYF
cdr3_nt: TGTGCCAGCAGCACGGGACTAGCGGACTACGAGCAGTACTTC

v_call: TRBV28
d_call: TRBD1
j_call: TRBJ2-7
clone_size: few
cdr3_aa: CASSLWGQGNGYEQYF
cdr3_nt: TGTGCCAGCAGTTTATGGGGACAGGGGAACGGCTACGAGCAGTACTTC

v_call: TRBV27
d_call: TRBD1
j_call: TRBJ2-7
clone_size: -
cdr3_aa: CASSASGQGNYEQYF
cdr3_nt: TGTGCCAGCAGTGCTTCGGGACAGGGGAATTACGAGCAGTACTTC

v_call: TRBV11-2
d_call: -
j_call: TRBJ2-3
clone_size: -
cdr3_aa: CASSFTSTADTQYF
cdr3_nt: TGTGCCAGCAGCTTCACTAGCACCGCAGATACGCAGTATTTT

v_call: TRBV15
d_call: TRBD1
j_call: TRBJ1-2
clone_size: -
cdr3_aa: CATSAQQGPSYGYTF
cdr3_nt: TGTGCCACCAGCGCCCAACAGGGGCCGAGCTATGGCTACACCTTC

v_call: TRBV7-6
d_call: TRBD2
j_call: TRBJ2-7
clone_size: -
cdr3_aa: CASSLGLAGGYEQYF
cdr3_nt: TGTGCCAGCAGCTTGGGACTAGCGGGGGGCTACGAGCAGTACTTC

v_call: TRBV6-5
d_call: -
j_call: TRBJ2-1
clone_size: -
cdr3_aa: CASGAGTTDDEQFF
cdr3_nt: TGTGCCAGCGGGGCGGGGACCACAGATGATGAGCAGTTCTTC

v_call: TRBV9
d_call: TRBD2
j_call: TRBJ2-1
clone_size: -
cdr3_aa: CASSVGNSGRNEQFF
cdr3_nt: TGTGCCAGCAGCGTAGGTAATAGCGGGAGAAATGAGCAGTTCTTC

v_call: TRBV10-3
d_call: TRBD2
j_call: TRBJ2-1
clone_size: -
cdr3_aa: CAISESAAGTLNEQFF
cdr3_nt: TGTGCCATCAGTGAGTCTGCAGCGGGGACGCTCAATGAGCAGTTCTTC

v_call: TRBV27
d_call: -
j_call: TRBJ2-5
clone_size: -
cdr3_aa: CASSYFGRQSQETQYF
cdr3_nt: TGTGCCAGCAGTTATTTCGGGAGACAAAGCCAAGAGACCCAGTACTTC

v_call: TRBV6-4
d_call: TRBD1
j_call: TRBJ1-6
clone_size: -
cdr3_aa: CASSRSQGPSSYNSPLHF
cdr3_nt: TGTGCCAGCAGTCGCTCACAGGGGCCCAGCTCCTATAATTCACCCCTCCACTTT

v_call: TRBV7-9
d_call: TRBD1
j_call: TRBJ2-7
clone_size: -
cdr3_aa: CASSPRDRGNEQYF
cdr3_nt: TGTGCCAGCAGCCCCCGGGACAGGGGGAACGAGCAGTACTTC

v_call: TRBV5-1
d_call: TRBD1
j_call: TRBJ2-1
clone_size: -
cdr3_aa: CASNPRGLSSNEQFF
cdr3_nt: TGCGCCAGCAACCCCAGGGGGCTATCATCAAATGAGCAGTTCTTC

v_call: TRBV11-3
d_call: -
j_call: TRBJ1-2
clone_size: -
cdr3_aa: CASSPARPGGYTF
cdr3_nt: TGTGCCAGCAGCCCCGCCCGTCCAGGCGGCTACACCTTC

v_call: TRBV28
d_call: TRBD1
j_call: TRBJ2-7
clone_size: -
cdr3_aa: CASSRVRQGQVSYEQYF
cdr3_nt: TGTGCCAGCAGTCGGGTGAGACAGGGGCAAGTCTCCTACGAGCAGTACTTC

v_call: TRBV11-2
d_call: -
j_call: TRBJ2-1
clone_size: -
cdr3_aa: CASSLVRGYNEQFF
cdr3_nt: TGTGCCAGCAGCTTAGTCCGGGGCTACAATGAGCAGTTCTTC

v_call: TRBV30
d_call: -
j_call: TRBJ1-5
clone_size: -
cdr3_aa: CAWNGGRVFVFSNQPQHF
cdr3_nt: TGTGCCTGGAATGGCGGCAGGGTGTTCGTCTTTAGCAATCAGCCCCAGCATTTT

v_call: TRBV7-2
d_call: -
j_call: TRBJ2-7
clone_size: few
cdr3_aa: CASSPRNSYEQYF
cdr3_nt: TGTGCCAGCAGCCCGCGGAACTCCTACGAGCAGTACTTC

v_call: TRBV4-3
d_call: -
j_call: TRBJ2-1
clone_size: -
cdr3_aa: CASSQEKSRYNEQFF
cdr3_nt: TGCGCCAGCAGCCAAGAAAAGTCTCGGTACAATGAGCAGTTCTTC